The T cell receptor (beta chain) under discussion was sequenced for a study of cytomegalovirus exposure and HLA in healthy donors. Primers included in the PCR were 60 Vbeta and 13 Jbeta primers. The table came from immunoSEQ multiplex PCR; TCRdb's copy has only in-frame clones and leaves some out. The sample lists around 120,000 clones, approximately 80% occurring once. This clone was found once. The CDR3 is 14 amino acids. V lost 6 bases and J 3 bases, leaving 12 bases between the germline ends. CDR1 MNHEY and CDR2 SVGAGI come from the germline V gene. Sequenced sample: PBMCs. V and J are TRBV6-5 and TRBJ1-5; TRBD1 might be the D (6 bases). The receptor comes from a woman between 40 and 55 years old in good health and CMV-seropositive. In DNA, the CDR3 is TGTGCCAGCAGCCAAGGACAGTCCAATCAGCCCCAGCATTTT. Translated, it gives CASSQGQSNQPQHF.